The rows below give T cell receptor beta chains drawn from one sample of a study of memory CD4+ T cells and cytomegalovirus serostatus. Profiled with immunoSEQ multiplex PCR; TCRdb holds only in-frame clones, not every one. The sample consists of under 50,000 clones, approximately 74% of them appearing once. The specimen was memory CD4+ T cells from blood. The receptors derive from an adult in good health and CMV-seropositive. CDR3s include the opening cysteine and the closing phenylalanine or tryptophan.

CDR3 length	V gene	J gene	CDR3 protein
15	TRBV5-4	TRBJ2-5	CASSLGGVGQETQYF
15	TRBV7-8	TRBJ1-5	CASSRTGVGNQPQHF
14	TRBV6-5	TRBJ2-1	CASSSETGANEQFF
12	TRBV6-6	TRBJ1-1	CASSPLGTEAFF
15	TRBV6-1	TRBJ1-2	CASSEAGRPREGYTF
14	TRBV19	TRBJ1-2	CASSITSSNYGYTF
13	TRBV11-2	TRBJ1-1	CASSLVRQGEAFF
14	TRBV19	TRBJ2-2	CASSQGANTGELFF
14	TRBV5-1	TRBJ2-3	CASSLAGTGDTQYF
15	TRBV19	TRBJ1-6	CASSTSGQGDSPLHF
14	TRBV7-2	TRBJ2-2	CASKFSPNTGELFF
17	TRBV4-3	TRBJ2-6	CASSQDPNPSGANVLTF
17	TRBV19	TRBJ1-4	CASSKYPRGTYNEKLFF
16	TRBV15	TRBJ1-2	CATSRDLAGINYGYTF
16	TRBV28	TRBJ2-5	CASSSGGGPTTETQYF
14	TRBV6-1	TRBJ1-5	CASTAGQGGQPQHF
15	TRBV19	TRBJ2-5	CASSIVWQTEETQYF
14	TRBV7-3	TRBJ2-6	CASHLGSGANVLTF
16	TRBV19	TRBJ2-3	CASSPRLAGGRNTQYF
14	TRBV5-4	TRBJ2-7	CASSVDRGRNEQYF
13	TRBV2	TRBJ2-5	CASVRGRQETQYF
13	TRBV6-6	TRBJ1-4	CASSYWVKEKLFF
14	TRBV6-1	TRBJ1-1	CASSDSGTEGVAFF
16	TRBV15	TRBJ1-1	CATSRDVGEGHTEAFF
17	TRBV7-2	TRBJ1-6	CASSSQGGGQIYSPLHF
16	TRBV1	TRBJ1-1	CTSLREGLPMNTEAFF
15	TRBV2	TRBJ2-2	CASSLERGSTGELFF
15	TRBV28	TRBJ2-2	CASNTLGTNTGELFF
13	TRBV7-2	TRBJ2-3	CASGGALGDTQYF
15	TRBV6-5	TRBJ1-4	CASRRTGGGHEKLFF
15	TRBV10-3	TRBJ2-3	CAISAGQGGTDTQYF
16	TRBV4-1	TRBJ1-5	CASSQGTQEGGRPQHF
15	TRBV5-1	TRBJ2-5	CASSLAPGGGETQYF
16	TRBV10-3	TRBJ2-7	CAISESAIGTRYEQYF
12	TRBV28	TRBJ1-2	CASSSHRGGYTF
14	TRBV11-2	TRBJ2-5	CASRPGSFQETQYF
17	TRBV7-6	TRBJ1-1	CASSPPDRVGPGTEAFF
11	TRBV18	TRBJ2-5	CASSPQETQYF
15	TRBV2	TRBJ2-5	CASSDEGGVAGTQYF
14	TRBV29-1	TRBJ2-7	CSVERRQGTYEQYF
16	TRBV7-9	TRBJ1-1	CASSLGWAGGRTEAFF
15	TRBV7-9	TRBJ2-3	CASSRSGGAADTQYF
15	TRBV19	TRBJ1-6	CASSISRDRHSPLHF
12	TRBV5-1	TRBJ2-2	CASRWGTGELFF
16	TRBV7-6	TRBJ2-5	CASSTRQGAVGETQYF
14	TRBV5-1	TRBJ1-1	CASSSGPANTEAFF
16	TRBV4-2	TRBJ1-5	CASSPWDRGANQPQHF